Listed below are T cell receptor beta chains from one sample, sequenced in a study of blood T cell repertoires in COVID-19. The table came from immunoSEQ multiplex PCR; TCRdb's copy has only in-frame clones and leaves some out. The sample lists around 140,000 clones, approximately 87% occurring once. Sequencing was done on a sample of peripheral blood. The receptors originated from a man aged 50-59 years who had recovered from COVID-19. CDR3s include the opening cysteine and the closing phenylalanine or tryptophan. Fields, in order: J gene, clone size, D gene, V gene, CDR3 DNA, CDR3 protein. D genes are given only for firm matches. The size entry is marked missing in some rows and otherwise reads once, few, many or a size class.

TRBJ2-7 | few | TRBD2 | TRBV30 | TGTGCCTGGAGTAATAAAGGACTAGGGTTGGGCGAGCAGTACTTC | CAWSNKGLGLGEQYF
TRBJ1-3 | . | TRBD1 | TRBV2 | TGTGCCAGCGGGAGACAGGGGGCGAGAGGAAACACCATATATTTT | CASGRQGARGNTIYF
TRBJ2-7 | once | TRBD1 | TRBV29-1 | TGCAGCGTTGCTCTAGGACAGGGGCCCCACGAGCAGTACTTC | CSVALGQGPHEQYF
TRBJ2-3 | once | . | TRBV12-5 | TGTGCTAGTGGTTCCCACAGGGTAAGCGCAGATACGCAGTATTTT | CASGSHRVSADTQYF
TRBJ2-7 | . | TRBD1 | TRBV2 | TGTGCCAGCCTGAGACCTGACAGGGGGGGTTACGAGCAGTACTTC | CASLRPDRGGYEQYF
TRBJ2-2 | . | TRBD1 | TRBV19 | TGTGCCAGTAGTTCCCGGACAGGGACAAACACCGGGGAGCTGTTTTTT | CASSSRTGTNTGELFF
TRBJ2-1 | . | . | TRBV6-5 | TGTGCCAGCAGCACCGAACCACCCGGGGAGCAGTTCTTC | CASSTEPPGEQFF
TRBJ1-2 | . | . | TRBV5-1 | TGCGCCAGCAGCCCTCTCAGGGACTATGGCTACACCTTC | CASSPLRDYGYTF
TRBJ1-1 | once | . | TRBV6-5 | TGTGCCAGCCGGGCGGGGTCTGAAGCTTTCTTT | CASRAGSEAFF
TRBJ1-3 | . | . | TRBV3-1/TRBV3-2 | TGTGCCAGCAGCCGTCACTCTGGAAACACCATATATTTT | CASSRHSGNTIYF
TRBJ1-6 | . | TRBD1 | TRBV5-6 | TGTGCCAGCAGCATCCGACAGGGGGGAACTGTTTATAATTCACCCCTCCACTTT | CASSIRQGGTVYNSPLHF
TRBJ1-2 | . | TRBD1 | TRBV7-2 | TGTGCCAGCCGGTCCGGGACAGCATCTAACTATGGCTACACCTTC | CASRSGTASNYGYTF
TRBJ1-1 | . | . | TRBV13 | TGTGCCAGCAGCCCCCGAAGCAGGGTTGGAATGAACACTGAAGCTTTCTTT | CASSPRSRVGMNTEAFF
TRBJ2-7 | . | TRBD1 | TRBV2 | TGTGCCAGCAGTGTGGTGGCAGGGGGTAAATACGAGCAGTACTTC | CASSVVAGGKYEQYF
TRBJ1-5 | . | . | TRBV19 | TGTGCCAGTAGTATCGGTTTCAATCAGCCCCAGCATTTT | CASSIGFNQPQHF
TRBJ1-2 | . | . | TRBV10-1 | TGCGCCAGCAGTGAGCCTCGACGCCACAGTGCTAACTATGGCTACACCTTC | CASSEPRRHSANYGYTF
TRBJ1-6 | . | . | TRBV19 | TGTGCCAGTAGTATAGGGGCAGACAATTCACCCCTCCACTTT | CASSIGADNSPLHF
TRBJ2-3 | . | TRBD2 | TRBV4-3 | TGCGCCAGCAGCCAGGGACTAGCGAGCACAGATACGCAGTATTTT | CASSQGLASTDTQYF
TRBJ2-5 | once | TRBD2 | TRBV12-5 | TGTGCTAGTGGTGGACTAGGCGGGTCGGAGACCCAGTACTTC | CASGGLGGSETQYF
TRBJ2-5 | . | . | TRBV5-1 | TGCGCCAGCAGCCCAGGAGGACTGGGACAAGAGACCCAGTACTTC | CASSPGGLGQETQYF
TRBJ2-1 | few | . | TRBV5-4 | TGTGCCAGCAGCTTGTCTGGCCAGTACTACAATGAGCAGTTCTTC | CASSLSGQYYNEQFF
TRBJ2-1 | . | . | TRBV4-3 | TGCGCCAGCAGCCAAGATAGTACTAGCCGCTACAATGAGCAGTTCTTC | CASSQDSTSRYNEQFF
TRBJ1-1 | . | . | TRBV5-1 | TGCGCCAGCAGCTTGGAGACAGCCCGAATGAACACTGAAGCTTTCTTT | CASSLETARMNTEAFF
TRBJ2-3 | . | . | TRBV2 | TGTGCCAGCAGTTCCGTAAGGGGAGATACGCAGTATTTT | CASSSVRGDTQYF
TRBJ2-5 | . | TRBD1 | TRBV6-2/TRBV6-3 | TGTGCCAGCAGACCTTTCGGACAGGGAGCTGATATAGAGACCCAGTACTTC | CASRPFGQGADIETQYF
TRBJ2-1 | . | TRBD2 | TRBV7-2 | TGTGCCAGCAGCTTAAACTCTAGCGGGGGGAAGCAGTTCTTC | CASSLNSSGGKQFF
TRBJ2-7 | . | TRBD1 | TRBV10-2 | TGCGCCAGCAGTGAGTCTCGGACAGGGGGCAAGCAGTACTTC | CASSESRTGGKQYF
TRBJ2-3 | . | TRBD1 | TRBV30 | TGTGCCTGGAGTGTCTGGGACAGCCCCACAGATACGCAGTATTTT | CAWSVWDSPTDTQYF
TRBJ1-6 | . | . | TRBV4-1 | TGCGCCAGCAGCCAAGATGGCTTAAATAATTCACCCCTCCACTTT | CASSQDGLNNSPLHF
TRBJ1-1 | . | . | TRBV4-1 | TGCGCCAGCAGCCAAGGGGAGGGGGTGGGTACTGAAGCTTTCTTT | CASSQGEGVGTEAFF
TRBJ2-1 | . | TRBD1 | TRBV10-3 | TGTGCCATCAGGGAAGGACAGGGCGATGAGCAGTTCTTC | CAIREGQGDEQFF
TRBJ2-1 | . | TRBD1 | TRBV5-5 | TGTGCCAGCAGCCAGGACAGGGCGAATTACAATGAGCAGTTCTTC | CASSQDRANYNEQFF
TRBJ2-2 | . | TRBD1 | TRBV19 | TGTGCCAGTAGGGGACAGTCGAACACCGGGGAGCTGTTTTTT | CASRGQSNTGELFF
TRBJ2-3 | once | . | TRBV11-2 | TGTGCCAGCAGCCCCAGGTTCTACACAGATACGCAGTATTTT | CASSPRFYTDTQYF
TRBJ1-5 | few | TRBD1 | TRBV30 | TGTGCCTGGAGCCGGGACAGGGGGGTTCAGCCCCAGCATTTT | CAWSRDRGVQPQHF
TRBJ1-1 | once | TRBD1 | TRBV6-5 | TGTGCCAGCAGATCCGACAGGGGGAACACTGAAGCTTTCTTT | CASRSDRGNTEAFF
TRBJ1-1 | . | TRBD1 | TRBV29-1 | TGCAGCGTCGGTCCCGGGACAGGGATGAACACTGAAGCTTTCTTT | CSVGPGTGMNTEAFF
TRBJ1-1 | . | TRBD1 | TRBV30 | TGTGCCTGGAGGGGACAGACTGAAGCTTTCTTT | CAWRGQTEAFF
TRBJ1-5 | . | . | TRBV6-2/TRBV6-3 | TGTGCCAGCAGTTACACCGAAGCCTTTGGTCAGCCCCAGCATTTT | CASSYTEAFGQPQHF
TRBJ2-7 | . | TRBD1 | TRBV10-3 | TGTGCCATCAGTGAACACAATGCGGGACAGGGGGACGAGCAGTACTTC | CAISEHNAGQGDEQYF
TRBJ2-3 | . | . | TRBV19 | TGTGCCAGTAGTATTTGGGGGCTCGCAGATACGCAGTATTTT | CASSIWGLADTQYF
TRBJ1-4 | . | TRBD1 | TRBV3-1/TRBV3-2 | TGTGCCAGCAGCCCCGGAAAACAGGGGAACGAAAAACTGTTTTTT | CASSPGKQGNEKLFF
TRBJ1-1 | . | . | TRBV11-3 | TGTGCCAGCAGCTTCAGGATCATGAACACTGAAGCTTTCTTT | CASSFRIMNTEAFF
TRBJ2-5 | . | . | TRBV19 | TGTGCCAGTAGTCTAGGACAGAAACAAGAGACCCAGTACTTC | CASSLGQKQETQYF
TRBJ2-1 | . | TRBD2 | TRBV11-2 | TGTGCCAGCAGCCCGGGGACTAGCACATGGGTCGATGAGCAGTTCTTC | CASSPGTSTWVDEQFF
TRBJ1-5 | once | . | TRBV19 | TGTGCCAGTAGTAACGGACAGAACAATCAGCCCCAGCATTTT | CASSNGQNNQPQHF
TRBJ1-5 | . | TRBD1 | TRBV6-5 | TGTGCCAGCAGTACTGGACAGGGGGGCAATCAGCCCCAGCATTTT | CASSTGQGGNQPQHF
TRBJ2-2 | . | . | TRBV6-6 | TGTGCCAGCAGACAAAACCGGGGGACGAACACCGGGGAGCTGTTTTTT | CASRQNRGTNTGELFF
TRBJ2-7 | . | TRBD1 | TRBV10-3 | TGTGCCACCTCGGGACAGGGAGGTCAGTGGTCCTACGAGCAGTACTTC | CATSGQGGQWSYEQYF
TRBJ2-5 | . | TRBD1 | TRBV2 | TGTGCCAGCCGCAGGGGGATCCAAGAGACCCAGTACTTC | CASRRGIQETQYF
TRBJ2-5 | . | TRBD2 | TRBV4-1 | TGCGCCAGCAGCCAGGGGACTAGCGGGGTATTCGAGACCCAGTACTTC | CASSQGTSGVFETQYF
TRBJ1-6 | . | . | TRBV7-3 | TGTGCCAGCAGCTTAAAGGGAGGGAATTCACCCCTCCACTTT | CASSLKGGNSPLHF